These 17 T cell receptor beta chains were all obtained from the same sample, sequenced in a study of T cell responses to AZD1222 COVID-19 vaccine. Assay: immunoSEQ multiplex PCR; the TCRdb copy retains only in-frame clones and omits some. The table shows more than 150,000 clones, with roughly 91% occurring only once. Sequences were derived from peripheral blood, sampled 28 days after the second AZD1222 dose. The origin of the receptors is an adult who received the AZD1222 COVID-19 vaccine.

Only one count was recorded for this clone. This rearrangement joins TRBV28 to TRBJ2-1; D is perhaps TRBD2 (6 bases). Germline CDR1 MDHEN, CDR2 SYDVKM. CDR3 length equals 15 residues. Trimming left V 4 bases short and J 0 bases short, with 10 bases between. CDR3 nucleotides: TGTGCCAGCAGTTCGGGGGTAGGCTCCTACAATGAGCAGTTCTTC. Amino acid sequence: CASSSGVGSYNEQFF.

The J gene is TRBJ1-5, the V gene TRBV27; a possible D gene is TRBD1 (5 bases). Germline CDR1 is MNHEY and CDR2 is SMNVEV (reference sequence). Trimming cost V 0 bases and J 0 bases, with 9 bases left between them. The CDR3 length is 16 residues. CDR3 nucleotide sequence: TGTGCCAGCAGTTTATCTGGGACGGCTAGCAATCAGCCCCAGCATTTT. This gives the protein CASSLSGTASNQPQHF.

The chain uses TRBV5-4 and TRBJ2-1, with TRBD2 identical over 7 bases. Germline V gives CDR1 SGHNT, CDR2 YYREEE (reference sequence). The CDR3 runs to 15 residues. With 1 base clipped from V and 3 bases from J, the junction kept 4 bases outside the gene matches. CDR3 DNA: TGTGCCAGCAGCTTGCGCGGGAGCTTCTACAATGAGCAGTTCTTC. This sequence encodes CASSLRGSFYNEQFF.

The V call is TRBV18, the J call TRBJ1-4; D remains ambiguous. The CDR3 loop spans 18 amino acids. Deletions cut 1 base from V and 5 bases from J, with 20 bases between. Germline assignment: CDR1 KGHSH and CDR2 LQKENI. Here the CDR3 reads CASSPQDPGGDFNEKLFF. For the CDR3, the DNA is TGTGCCAGCTCACCACAAGACCCAGGCGGGGATTTCAATGAAAAACTGTTTTTT.

The chain couples TRBV28 to TRBJ1-1; 9 positions match TRBD1. Germline loops: CDR1 MDHEN, CDR2 SYDVKM. This CDR3 has 16 amino acids. J was trimmed by 5 bases and V by 6 bases; bases with no gene match: 13. CDR3 residues: CASSRNRGRRGTEAFF. The CDR3 DNA reads as TGTGCCAGCAGCCGAAACAGGGGGCGCCGGGGAACTGAAGCTTTCTTT.

The chain joins TRBV5-8 to TRBJ2-5; maybe TRBD1 (5 bases). CDR1 SGHTS and CDR2 YDEGEE come from the germline V gene. The CDR3 length is 15 residues. With 2 bases removed from V and 3 bases from J, the gap between germline ends came to 14 bases. The CDR3 reads CASSFFRKGEETQYF. The CDR3 nucleotides are TGTGCCAGCAGCTTCTTCCGTAAAGGGGAAGAGACCCAGTACTTC.

The chain's CDR3 is CARNRGTETEAFF. Written as DNA, the CDR3 is TGTGCCCGAAACAGGGGTACGGAGACTGAAGCTTTCTTT. This chain uses TRBV30 with TRBJ1-1; TRBD1 agrees at 7 bases. The CDR3 extends over 13 amino acids. CDR1 is GTSNPN, CDR2 SVGIG, per germline (reference sequence). The junction had 11 bases not matched to a gene; V was cut back by 8 bases and J by 5 bases.

The chain has TRBV27 and TRBJ2-7; TRBD2 is a possible D gene (6 bases). Trimming shortened V by 8 bases and J by 4 bases, and 21 bases separated the two germline ends. This CDR3 region has 15 residues. Germline CDR1 MNHEY, CDR2 SMNVEV (reference sequence). The CDR3 spells CASSLAGLPPYEQYF. In DNA, the CDR3 is TGTGCCAGCTCCCTGGCGGGGCTTCCCCCTTACGAGCAGTACTTC.

V and J are TRBV24-1 and TRBJ2-7; TRBD1 aligns across 10 bases. The germline gives CDR1 KGHDR, CDR2 SFDVKD. The CDR3 runs 13 residues. The J segment lost 3 bases and the V segment lost 5 bases, leaving 0 bases of the junction unmatched. The CDR3 sequence: CATSGTGGYEQYF. For the CDR3, the DNA is TGTGCCACCAGTGGGACAGGGGGCTACGAGCAGTACTTC.

This chain joins TRBV7-3 and TRBJ2-3, with 9 bases aligning to TRBD2. With 5 bases clipped from V and 3 bases from J, the junction kept 6 bases outside the gene matches. Germline-derived CDR1 and CDR2 are SGHTA and FQGTGA. The CDR3 runs to 15 residues. CDR3 nucleotides: TGTGCCAGCAGCCCGGTGGCGGGAGGGACAGATACGCAGTATTTT. Its translation: CASSPVAGGTDTQYF. The whole variable domain, remainder taken from reference TRBV7-3 and TRBJ2-3, is GAGVSQTPSNKVTEKGKYVELRCDPISGHTALYWYRQSLGQGPEFLIYFQGTGAADDSGLPNDRFFAVRPEGSVSTLKIQRTERGDSAVYLCASSPVAGGTDTQYFGPGTRLTVL.

The chain links TRBV6-5 to TRBJ1-1; 7 bases match TRBD1. Germline CDR1 is MNHEY and CDR2 is SVGAGI. Losses at the gene ends were 3 bases for V and 4 bases for J; bases not matched to a gene: 2. There are 13 residues in the CDR3. The CDR3, as DNA: TGTGCCAGCAGTTATCCAGGGGGCACTGAAGCTTTCTTT. It specifies CASSYPGGTEAFF.

The chain recombines TRBV7-2 with TRBJ1-4, with 7 positions matching TRBD1. The length of the CDR3 is 15 residues. Trimming at V came to 5 bases and at J to 4 bases, leaving 7 bases not matched to a gene. Germline V CDR1 and CDR2: SGHTA, FQGNSA. The CDR3 nucleotides read TGTGCCAGCAGCCCTGAGGGGGCCCTTAATGAAAAACTGTTTTTT. Protein sequence: CASSPEGALNEKLFF.

Only one count was recorded for this clone. The genes are TRBV28 and TRBJ1-1; D gene uncertain. V lost 2 bases and J lost 1, with 5 bases in between. Germline V gene sequence: CDR1 MDHEN, CDR2 SYDVKM. The CDR3 has 13 residues. CDR3 residues: CASSLVGNTEAFF. The CDR3 DNA is TGTGCCAGCAGTTTAGTCGGGAACACTGAAGCTTTCTTT.

The genes are TRBV5-1 and TRBJ1-3, with D uncertain. Germline-derived CDR1 and CDR2 are SGHRS and YFSETQ. The CDR3 covers 15 residues. The V gene lost 4 bases and the J gene lost 0 bases, with 11 bases spanning the gap. The CDR3 protein is CASSLGFSSGNTIYF. The CDR3 nucleotides read TGCGCCAGCAGCCTTGGATTTAGCTCTGGAAACACCATATATTTT.

The chain employs TRBV18 and TRBJ1-5; D unresolved. Trimming stripped 1 base from V and 5 bases from J, with 15 bases between. The CDR3 loop spans 16 amino acids. CDR1 KGHSH and CDR2 LQKENI come from the germline V gene. The CDR3 nucleotides are TGTGCCAGCTCACCACAAGTAGGTGGGGTGGATCAGCCCCAGCATTTT. Its protein product is CASSPQVGGVDQPQHF.

This sequence joins TRBV6-4 and TRBJ2-3; D remains unclear. This CDR3 contains 16 residues. The germline V gene encodes CDR1 MRHNA and CDR2 SNTAGT. The V end lost 6 bases, the J end lost 2 bases, and 18 bases lay between the germline ends. This CDR3 is CASSPTSAAHTDTQYF. The CDR3 bases are TGTGCCAGCAGCCCAACCTCTGCGGCCCACACAGATACGCAGTATTTT.

This chain uses TRBV3-1 (or the pseudogene TRBV3-2) with TRBJ2-5; D gene ambiguous. Looked up from germline, CDR1 is LGHDT and CDR2 is YNNKEL (reference sequence). V lost 6 bases and J 3 bases, leaving 14 bases between the germline ends. CDR3 length: 14 residues. CDR3 loop: CASRRLYLEETQYF. CDR3 DNA sequence: TGTGCCAGCAGGCGACTTTACCTAGAAGAGACCCAGTACTTC.